A single sample is the source of the 4 T cell receptor beta chains below, sequenced in a study of technical replicates of blood from a few donors (dated 2017 in TCRdb). Libraries were prepared through the immunoSEQ multiplex PCR assay. Imported from immuneACCESS, the table was reduced by TCRdb to in-frame sequences with V and J called. These copies leave out some clones; in studies compared against another copy, an unresolved V gene accounts for under half, and the cause of the remainder is not known. The sample contains 85,000 to 100,000 clones, 95% of them found a single time. The ten top clones hold 0.2% to 0.25% of the sample. The sample was T cells isolated from PBMCs. The origin of the receptors is a human donor in good health.

V and J are TRBV12-5 and TRBJ2-3; 7 bases are shared with TRBD1. The CDR3 totals 14 residues. Germline V gives CDR1 LGHNT, CDR2 FRNRAP. V shed 4 bases, J shed 1 base, and the junction held 2 bases outside the gene matches. Here the CDR3 reads CASGSGQGTDTQYF. For the CDR3, the DNA is TGTGCTAGTGGTTCAGGACAGGGCACAGATACGCAGTATTTT. The whole variable domain, remainder taken from reference TRBV12-5 and TRBJ2-3, is DARVTQTPRHKVTEMGQEVTMRCQPILGHNTVFWYRQTMMQGLELLAYFRNRAPLDDSGMPKDRFSAEMPDATLATLKIQPSEPRDSAVYFCASGSGQGTDTQYFGPGTRLTVL.

V gene TRBV9 combines with J gene TRBJ1-6; 7 nucleotides line up with TRBD1. CDR3 length: 15 residues. The germline CDR1 and CDR2 sequences are SGDLS and YYNGEE. The J segment lost 5 bases and the V segment lost 4 bases, leaving 6 bases of the junction unmatched. The CDR3 DNA sequence: TGTGCCAGCAGCCTACTGCAGGGGGATAATTCACCCCTCCACTTT. This encodes CASSLLQGDNSPLHF.

The chain joins TRBV28 to TRBJ2-2, with a possible D match to TRBD1 (6 bases). V was pared by 6 bases and J by 5 bases, with 16 bases between. CDR1 and CDR2 from the germline V gene are MDHEN and SYDVKM. The CDR3 loop spans 15 amino acids. Here the CDR3 reads CASRDRGRRTGELFF. DNA of the CDR3: TGTGCCAGCAGGGACAGAGGGCGCAGGACCGGGGAGCTGTTTTTT.

The chain recombines TRBV7-2 with TRBJ2-1; 12 nucleotides match TRBD2. In germline, CDR1 is SGHTA, CDR2 FQGNSA. This CDR3 is built from 16 residues. The V segment lost 9 bases and the J segment 8 bases; nucleotides outside the gene matches: 14. The CDR3 protein is CARRKRTSGAGYEQFF. The CDR3 DNA is TGTGCCAGGCGAAAACGGACTAGCGGGGCGGGCTATGAGCAGTTCTTC.